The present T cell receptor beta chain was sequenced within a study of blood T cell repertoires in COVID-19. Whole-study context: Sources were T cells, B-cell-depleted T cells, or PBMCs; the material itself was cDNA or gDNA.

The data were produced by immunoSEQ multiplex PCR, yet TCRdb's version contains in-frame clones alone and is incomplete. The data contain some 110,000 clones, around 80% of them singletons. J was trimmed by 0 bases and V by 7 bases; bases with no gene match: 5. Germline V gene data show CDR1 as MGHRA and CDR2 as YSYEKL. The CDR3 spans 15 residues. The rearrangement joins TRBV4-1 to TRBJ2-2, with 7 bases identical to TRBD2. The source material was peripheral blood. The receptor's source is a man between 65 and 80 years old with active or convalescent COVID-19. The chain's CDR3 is CASNPGGANTGELFF. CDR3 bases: TGCGCCAGCAACCCGGGGGGAGCGAACACCGGGGAGCTGTTTTTT.